A single sample gave rise to the 6 T cell receptor beta chains below, sequenced in a study of blood T cell repertoires in COVID-19. Profiled with immunoSEQ multiplex PCR; TCRdb holds only in-frame clones, not every one. Of 130,000 or so clones listed, about 83% are singletons. Input material: peripheral blood. These receptors all stem from a man aged 30 to 39 with COVID-19, enrolled during active disease.

V usage is TRBV28 and J usage is TRBJ2-5; 9 nucleotides agree with TRBD1. This CDR3 contains 15 residues. J was trimmed by 1 base and V by 6 bases; bases with no gene match: 6. Germline-derived CDR1 and CDR2 are MDHEN and SYDVKM. CDR3 protein: CASRSTGGSQETQYF. The CDR3 coding sequence is TGTGCCAGCAGATCTACAGGGGGCAGCCAAGAGACCCAGTACTTC.

The rearrangement uses TRBV28 and TRBJ2-5; D perhaps matches TRBD2 (5 bases). The ends were cut back, 1 base at V and 5 bases at J, with 17 bases in the middle. Germline V lookup: CDR1 MDHEN, CDR2 SYDVKM. This CDR3 is 16 amino acids long. CDR3 in amino acids: CASSLSRLASTETQYF. The CDR3 DNA is TGTGCCAGCAGTTTATCCAGGTTGGCTAGCACGGAGACCCAGTACTTC.

The rearrangement uses TRBV7-2 and TRBJ2-7; the match to TRBD2 covers 8 bases. Trimming took 10 bases from V and 2 from J; bases not matched to a gene: 10. The germline V gene encodes CDR1 SGHTA and CDR2 FQGNSA. The CDR3 length is 14 residues. The CDR3 DNA follows: TGTGCCAAGTCGGGGACTAGATATCCCTACGAGCAGTACTTC. Translating gives CAKSGTRYPYEQYF.

This clone was counted only a few times. The V and J genes are TRBV10-3 and TRBJ2-3; TRBD2 matches 10 bases. The CDR3 totals 14 residues. Trimming cost V 9 bases and J 1 base; bases outside gene matches: 4. CDR1 is ENHRY, CDR2 SYGVKD, per germline. CDR3 bases: TGTGCCATGGCCGGGACTAGCGGCACAGATACGCAGTATTTT. Encoded protein: CAMAGTSGTDTQYF.

The J gene is TRBJ2-3, the V gene TRBV7-8, with TRBD2 identical over 7 bases. The CDR3 is 20 residues long. The junction had 18 bases not matched to a gene; V was cut back by 1 base and J by 2 bases. Germline V gene lookup returns CDR1 SGHVS and CDR2 FQNEAQ. CDR3 region: CASSLVMRERAHLYTDTQYF. The CDR3 nucleotides are TGTGCCAGCAGCTTAGTTATGCGGGAGCGGGCCCACCTTTACACAGATACGCAGTATTTT. Filled out from reference TRBV7-8 and TRBJ2-3, the complete variable domain reads GAGVSQSPRYKVAKRGQDVALRCDPISGHVSLFWYQQALGQGPEFLTYFQNEAQLDKSGLPSDRFFAERPEGSVSTLKIQRTQQEDSAVYLCASSLVMRERAHLYTDTQYFGPGTRLTVL.

The chain recombines TRBV6-5 with TRBJ2-1, with a weak D call TRBD2 (5 bases). The CDR3 is 12 residues long. Germline V lookup: CDR1 MNHEY, CDR2 SVGAGI. The V gene lost 6 bases and the J gene lost 5 bases, with 8 bases spanning the gap. The DNA for the CDR3 is TGTGCCAGCAGGCTCGGGGACAATGAGCAGTTCTTC. Translation: CASRLGDNEQFF.